The clone carrying this T cell receptor (beta chain) occurred a few times. The antigen is undetermined. A single record per CDR3 protein comes from TCRdb applying MiXCR to the reads. The sample includes around 900,000 distinct CDR3 sequences, 30% to 40% seen only once; the top ten take around an eighth. This entry is derived from a study of T cell repertoires in cytomegalovirus infection. Turning to the study itself: HLA-B-restricted CMV epitopes that are well studied, plus recently identified HLA-C-restricted ones, were used by the study. Signatures in public TCR beta sequences pointed to both CMV infection and matching HLA type. Broader study findings: Ex vivo, HLA-C-restricted CMV-specific TCR beta clonotypes prevailed over the rest of the response.

V lost 5 bases and J 7 bases, leaving 18 bases between the germline ends. Germline loops: CDR1 SGHNT, CDR2 YYREEE (reference sequence). The length of the CDR3 is 14 residues. The sequencing here drew on cultured CD8+ T cells from PBMCs, taken from culture after CMV antigen stimulation. The chain recombines TRBV5-4 with TRBJ1-2; D is ambiguous. The source of this sequence is a human donor in good health (CMV status not recorded). Some clones in this sample may be carry-over from other donors' samples. The CDR3 spells CASSLTYSAFGYTF. The CDR3 DNA follows: TGTGCCAGCAGTCTAACATACTCAGCTTTTGGCTACACCTTC.